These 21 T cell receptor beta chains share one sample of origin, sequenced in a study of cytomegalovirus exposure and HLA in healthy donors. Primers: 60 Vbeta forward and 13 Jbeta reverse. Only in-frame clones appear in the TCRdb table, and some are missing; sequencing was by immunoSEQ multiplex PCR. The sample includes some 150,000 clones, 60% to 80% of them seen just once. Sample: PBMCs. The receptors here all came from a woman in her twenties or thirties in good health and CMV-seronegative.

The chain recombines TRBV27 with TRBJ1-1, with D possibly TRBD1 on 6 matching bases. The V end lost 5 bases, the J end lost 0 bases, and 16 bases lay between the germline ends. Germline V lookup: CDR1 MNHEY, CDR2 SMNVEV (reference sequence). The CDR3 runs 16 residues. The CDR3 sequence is CASSDEGVGLNTEAFF. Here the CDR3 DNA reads TGTGCCAGCAGTGATGAGGGGGTGGGTTTGAACACTGAAGCTTTCTTT.

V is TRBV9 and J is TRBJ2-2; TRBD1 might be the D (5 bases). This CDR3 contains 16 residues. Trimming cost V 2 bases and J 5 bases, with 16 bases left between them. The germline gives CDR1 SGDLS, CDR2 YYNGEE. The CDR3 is CASSVTGGASTGELFF. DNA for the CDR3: TGTGCCAGCAGCGTCACAGGCGGAGCTAGTACCGGGGAGCTGTTTTTT.

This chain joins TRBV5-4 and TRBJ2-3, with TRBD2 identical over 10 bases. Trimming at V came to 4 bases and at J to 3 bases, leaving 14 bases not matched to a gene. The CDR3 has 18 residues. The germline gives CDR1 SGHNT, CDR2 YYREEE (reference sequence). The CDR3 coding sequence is TGTGCCAGCAGCCCCGGGGGCACGGTAGCGGGGGGAACAGATACGCAGTATTTT. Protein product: CASSPGGTVAGGTDTQYF.

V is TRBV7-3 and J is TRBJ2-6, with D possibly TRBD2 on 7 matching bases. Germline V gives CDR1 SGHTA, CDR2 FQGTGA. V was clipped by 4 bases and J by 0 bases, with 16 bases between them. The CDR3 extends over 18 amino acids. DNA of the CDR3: TGTGCCAGCAGCTACCTGCCGGGGGGCTCCTCTGGGGCCAACGTCCTGACTTTC. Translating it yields CASSYLPGGSSGANVLTF.

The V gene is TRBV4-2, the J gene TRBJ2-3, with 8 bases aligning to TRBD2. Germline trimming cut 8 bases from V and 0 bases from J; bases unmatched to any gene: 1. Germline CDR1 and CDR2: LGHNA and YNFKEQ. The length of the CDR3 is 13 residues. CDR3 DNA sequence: TGTGCCAGCTCTAGCGGGAGCACAGATACGCAGTATTTT. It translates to CASSSGSTDTQYF.

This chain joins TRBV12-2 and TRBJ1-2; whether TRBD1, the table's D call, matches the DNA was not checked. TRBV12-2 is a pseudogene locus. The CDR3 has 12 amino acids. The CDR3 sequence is CASRFQGDGYTF. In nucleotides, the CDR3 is TGTGCAAGTCGCTTCCAGGGGGATGGCTACACCTTC.

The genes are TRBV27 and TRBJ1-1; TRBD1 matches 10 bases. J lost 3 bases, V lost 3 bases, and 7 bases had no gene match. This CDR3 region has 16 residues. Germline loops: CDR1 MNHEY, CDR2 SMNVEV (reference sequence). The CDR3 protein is CASSFRDRGRYTEAFF. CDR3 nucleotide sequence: TGTGCCAGCAGTTTCCGGGACAGGGGCCGGTACACTGAAGCTTTCTTT.

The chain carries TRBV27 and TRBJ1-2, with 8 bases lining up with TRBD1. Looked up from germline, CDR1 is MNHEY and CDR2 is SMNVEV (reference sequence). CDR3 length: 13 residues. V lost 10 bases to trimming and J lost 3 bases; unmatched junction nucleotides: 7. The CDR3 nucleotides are TGTGCCACTCGCCAGGGGGCCCACTATGGCTACACCTTC. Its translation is CATRQGAHYGYTF.

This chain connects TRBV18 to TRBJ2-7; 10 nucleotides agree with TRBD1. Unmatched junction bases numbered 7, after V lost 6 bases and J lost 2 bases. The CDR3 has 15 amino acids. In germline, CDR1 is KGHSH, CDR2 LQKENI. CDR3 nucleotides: TGTGCCAGCTCGGTGGACAGGGGGACGACCTACGAGCAGTACTTC. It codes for CASSVDRGTTYEQYF.

The CDR3, as DNA: TGTGCCAGCAGCAGAGAGGGGGCAGGTTATGGCTACACCTTC. It specifies CASSREGAGYGYTF. This rearrangement joins TRBV11-2 to TRBJ1-2; 7 nucleotides match TRBD1. CDR1 and CDR2 (germline): SGHAT, FQNNGV. Germline trimming cut 5 bases from V and 5 bases from J; bases unmatched to any gene: 8. The CDR3 runs to 14 residues.

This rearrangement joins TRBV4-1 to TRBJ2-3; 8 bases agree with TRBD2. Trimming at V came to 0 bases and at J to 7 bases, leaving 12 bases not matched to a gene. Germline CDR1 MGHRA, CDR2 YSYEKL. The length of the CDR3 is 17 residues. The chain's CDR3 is CASSQDSVAGTAYTQYF. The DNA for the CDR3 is TGCGCCAGCAGCCAAGATTCGGTAGCGGGGACCGCTTATACGCAGTATTTT.

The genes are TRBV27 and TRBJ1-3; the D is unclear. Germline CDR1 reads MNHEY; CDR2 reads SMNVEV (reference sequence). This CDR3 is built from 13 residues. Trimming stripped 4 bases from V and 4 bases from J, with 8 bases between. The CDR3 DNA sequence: TGTGCCAGCAGTTCAGGTCGGGGAAACACCATATATTTT. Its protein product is CASSSGRGNTIYF.

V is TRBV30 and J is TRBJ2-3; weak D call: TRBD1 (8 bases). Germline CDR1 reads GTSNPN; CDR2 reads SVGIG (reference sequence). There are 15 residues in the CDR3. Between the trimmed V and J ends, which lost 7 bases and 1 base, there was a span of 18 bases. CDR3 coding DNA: TGTGCCTACGAACCAACAGGGGGGGGCACAGATACGCAGTATTTT. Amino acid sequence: CAYEPTGGGTDTQYF. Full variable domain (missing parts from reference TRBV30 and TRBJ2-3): SQTIHQWPATLVQPVGSPLSLECTVEGTSNPNLYWYRQAAGRGLQLLFYSVGIGQISSEVPQNLSASRPQDRQFILSSKKLLLSDSGFYLCAYEPTGGGTDTQYFGPGTRLTVL.

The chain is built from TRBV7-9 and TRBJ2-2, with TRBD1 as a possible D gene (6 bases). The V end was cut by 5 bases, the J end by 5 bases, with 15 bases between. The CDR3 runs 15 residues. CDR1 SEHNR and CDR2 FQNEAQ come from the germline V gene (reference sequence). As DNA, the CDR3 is TGTGCCAGCAGCCCGTCCTCAGGGGTGACCGGGGAGCTGTTTTTT. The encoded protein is CASSPSSGVTGELFF. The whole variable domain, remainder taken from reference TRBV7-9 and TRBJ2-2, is DTGVSQNPRHKITKRGQNVTFRCDPISEHNRLYWYRQTLGQGPEFLTYFQNEAQLEKSRLLSDRFSAERPKGSFSTLEIQRTEQGDSAMYLCASSPSSGVTGELFFGEGSRLTVL.

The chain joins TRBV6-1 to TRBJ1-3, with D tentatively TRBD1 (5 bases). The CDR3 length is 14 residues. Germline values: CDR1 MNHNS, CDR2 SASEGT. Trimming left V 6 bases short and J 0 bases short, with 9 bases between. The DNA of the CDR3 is TGTGCCAGCAGAGCTACAGGCTCTGGAAACACCATATATTTT. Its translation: CASRATGSGNTIYF.

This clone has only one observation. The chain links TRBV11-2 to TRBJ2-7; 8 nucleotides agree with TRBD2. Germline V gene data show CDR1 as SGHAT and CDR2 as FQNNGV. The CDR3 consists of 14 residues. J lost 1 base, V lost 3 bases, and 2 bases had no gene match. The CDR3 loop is CASSFGGGSYEQYF. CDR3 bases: TGTGCCAGCAGCTTCGGGGGGGGGTCCTACGAGCAGTACTTC.

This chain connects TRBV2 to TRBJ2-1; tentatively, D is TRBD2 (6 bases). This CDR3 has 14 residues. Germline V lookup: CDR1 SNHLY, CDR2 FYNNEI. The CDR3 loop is CAKQWPGEYNEQFF. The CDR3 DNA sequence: TGTGCAAAGCAGTGGCCGGGGGAGTACAATGAGCAGTTCTTC.

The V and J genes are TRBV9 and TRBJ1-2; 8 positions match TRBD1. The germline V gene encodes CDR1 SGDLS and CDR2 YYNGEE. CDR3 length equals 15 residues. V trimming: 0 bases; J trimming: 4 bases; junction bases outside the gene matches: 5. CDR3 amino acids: CASSVGQGPVYGYTF. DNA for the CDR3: TGTGCCAGCAGCGTAGGACAGGGGCCTGTCTATGGCTACACCTTC.

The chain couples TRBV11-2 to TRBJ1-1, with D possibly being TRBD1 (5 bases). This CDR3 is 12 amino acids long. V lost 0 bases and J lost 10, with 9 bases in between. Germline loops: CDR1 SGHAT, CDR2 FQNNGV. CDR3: CASSLDRVIAFF. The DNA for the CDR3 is TGTGCCAGCAGCTTAGACAGGGTGATAGCTTTCTTT.

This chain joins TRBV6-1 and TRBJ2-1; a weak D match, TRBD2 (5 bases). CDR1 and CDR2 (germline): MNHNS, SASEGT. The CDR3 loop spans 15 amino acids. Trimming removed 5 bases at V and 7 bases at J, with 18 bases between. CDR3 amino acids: CASSLEASTGNEQFF. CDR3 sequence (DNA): TGTGCCAGCAGTTTGGAGGCCTCCACCGGGAATGAGCAGTTCTTC.

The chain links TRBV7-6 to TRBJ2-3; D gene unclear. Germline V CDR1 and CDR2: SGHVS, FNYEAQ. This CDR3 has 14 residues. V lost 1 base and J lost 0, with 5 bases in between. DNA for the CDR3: TGTGCCAGCAGCTTAGTTTCTAGCACAGATACGCAGTATTTT. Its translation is CASSLVSSTDTQYF.